The rows below give T cell receptor beta chains drawn from one sample of a study of blood T cell repertoires in COVID-19. TCRdb's table, derived via immunoSEQ multiplex PCR, lists solely in-frame clones and lacks some. The data contain about 110,000 clones, approximately 90% of them singletons. Sequenced material: peripheral blood. All receptors derive from a woman between 50 and 59 years old with acute or convalescent COVID-19. The CDR3 runs from the conserved cysteine through the conserved F or W. The D gene is left open where the match is weak. For some rows the clone size is stated as once, few or many, or as a class when expanded; others skip it.

d_call	clone_size	v_call	cdr3_length	j_call	cdr3_nt	cdr3_aa
-	once	TRBV7-9	16	TRBJ2-2	TGTGCCAGCAGCCCTGGGGACCAGGGGATCACCGGGGAGCTGTTTTTT	CASSPGDQGITGELFF
TRBD2	-	TRBV19	18	TRBJ2-1	TGTGCCAGTATGAGGCGGAGCGGGAGGGCGAGCTCCTACAATGAGCAGTTCTTC	CASMRRSGRASSYNEQFF
TRBD2	-	TRBV30	18	TRBJ2-7	TGTGCCTGGGACGCCGGGACTAGCGGGAGGGAATCAGGCTACGAGCAGTACTTC	CAWDAGTSGRESGYEQYF
-	-	TRBV25-1	12	TRBJ2-1	TGTGCCAGCAGTCGACAGAACAATGAGCAGTTCTTC	CASSRQNNEQFF
-	few	TRBV9	14	TRBJ1-5	TGTGCCAGCAGCGGTTCACTTAGCAATCAGCCCCAGCATTTT	CASSGSLSNQPQHF
-	-	TRBV6-5	11	TRBJ2-3	TGTGCCAGCAGTTTATCAGATACGCAGTATTTT	CASSLSDTQYF
-	-	TRBV28	12	TRBJ2-7	TGTGCCAGCAGCCCCCCCCGGTACGAGCAGTACTTC	CASSPPRYEQYF
-	many	TRBV7-9	15	TRBJ2-7	TGTGCCAGCAGCTTAGTCCGGGGGGCAAGGGGAGAGCAGTACTTC	CASSLVRGARGEQYF
-	many	TRBV2	15	TRBJ1-5	TGTGCCAGCAGTGAGGGTCCACGGGGCAATCAGCCCCAGCATTTT	CASSEGPRGNQPQHF
TRBD2	-	TRBV11-3	16	TRBJ2-2	TGTGCCAGCAGCCATCTAGCGGGGGGGAACACCGGGGAGCTGTTTTTT	CASSHLAGGNTGELFF
-	-	TRBV5-1	14	TRBJ1-1	TGCGCCAGCAGCTTGTGGGCCCAGAACACTGAAGCTTTCTTT	CASSLWAQNTEAFF
-	-	TRBV19	17	TRBJ2-2	TGTGCCAGTAGTATAAAGGGAGGTCGGCCCGGCGGAGGGGAGCTGTTTTTT	CASSIKGGRPGGGELFF
-	-	TRBV24-1	16	TRBJ2-7	TGTGCCACCAGTGATTTTGGGCAGTCCCTCCAGAACGAGCAGTACTTC	CATSDFGQSLQNEQYF
TRBD1	-	TRBV5-5	15	TRBJ1-3	TGTGCCAGCAGCGTGGGACAGCAGTCTGGAAACACCATATATTTT	CASSVGQQSGNTIYF
-	-	TRBV7-9	12	TRBJ2-5	TGTGCCAGCAGCCAAGCGGAAGAGACCCAGTACTTC	CASSQAEETQYF
-	once	TRBV20-1	11	TRBJ2-1	TGCAGTGCTAGAGGGCCCGGAGTACCGTTCTTC	CSARGPGVPFF
TRBD2	-	TRBV5-1	16	TRBJ2-3	TGCGCCAGCAGCCAGGACGCTAGCGGGAGCACAGATACGCAGTATTTT	CASSQDASGSTDTQYF
TRBD1	-	TRBV2	13	TRBJ1-5	TGTGCCAGCAGTATCTACAGGGGTCAGCCCCAGCATTTT	CASSIYRGQPQHF
TRBD1	-	TRBV10-3	15	TRBJ1-5	TGTGCCATCAGTGGGGACAGGGCGAGGGATCAGCCCCAGCATTTT	CAISGDRARDQPQHF
TRBD2	once	TRBV19	18	TRBJ2-3	TGTGCCAGTAGATCCCCCTCCCCAGGGACTAGCCGCACAGATACGCAGTATTTT	CASRSPSPGTSRTDTQYF
TRBD1	once	TRBV19	16	TRBJ1-5	TGTGCCAGTAGTGGGGGGGGACAGGTTAGCAATCAGCCCCAGCATTTT	CASSGGGQVSNQPQHF
-	-	TRBV30	15	TRBJ2-5	TGTGCCTGGAGTCCCCTGACAGTCGGGCAGGGGACCCAGTACTTC	CAWSPLTVGQGTQYF
-	-	TRBV18	13	TRBJ2-4	TGTGCCAGCTCACCAAATTCCGGGGACTTTCAGTACTTC	CASSPNSGDFQYF
-	once	TRBV19	12	TRBJ2-7	TGTGCCAGTAGTATCCCCCCCGACGAGCAGTACTTC	CASSIPPDEQYF
-	-	TRBV6-6	15	TRBJ1-4	TGTGCCAGCAGTTACAATGGAGGCCCTAATGAAAAACTGTTTTTT	CASSYNGGPNEKLFF
TRBD1	-	TRBV18	16	TRBJ2-1	TGTGCCAGCTCACCCCTGTCGGGACAGATATACAATGAGCAGTTCTTC	CASSPLSGQIYNEQFF
TRBD1	-	TRBV11-2	13	TRBJ1-3	TGTGCCAGCGTCAGGGGGATTGGAAACACCATATATTTT	CASVRGIGNTIYF
TRBD2	-	TRBV13	16	TRBJ2-1	TGTGCCAGCAGCCGGTGGTTAGCGGGAGTGATCAATGAGCAGTTCTTC	CASSRWLAGVINEQFF
-	-	TRBV27	14	TRBJ1-1	TGTGCCAGCAGTCGATCAGGGGCTAACACTGAAGCTTTCTTT	CASSRSGANTEAFF
TRBD1	-	TRBV3-1/TRBV3-2	15	TRBJ1-3	TGTGCCAGCAGCCAAGCACAGGGGGCCGGAAACACCATATATTTT	CASSQAQGAGNTIYF
TRBD1	-	TRBV7-2	15	TRBJ2-7	TGTGCCAGCAGCCCTAGGGACAGGGATACCTACGAGCAGTACTTC	CASSPRDRDTYEQYF
TRBD1	-	TRBV25-1	16	TRBJ1-2	TGTGCCAGCAGTGACCCCCACAGGGGGCAAGTAGAAGGCTACACCTTC	CASSDPHRGQVEGYTF
TRBD2	-	TRBV6-2/TRBV6-3	16	TRBJ2-1	TGTGCCAGCAGTCCAACTAGCGGGAGGGCCAACAATGAGCAGTTCTTC	CASSPTSGRANNEQFF
TRBD2	-	TRBV4-1	15	TRBJ2-7	TGCGCCAGCAGCCAACCGACTAGCGGGATGAGCGAGCAGTACTTC	CASSQPTSGMSEQYF
-	-	TRBV20-1	15	TRBJ2-5	TGCAGTGCTAGTAGGTGGGGCTTAGGGTCGGAGACCCAGTACTTC	CSASRWGLGSETQYF
-	-	TRBV6-1	15	TRBJ2-1	TGTGCCAGCAGTGAATCGACAGTTTCCTACAATGAGCAGTTCTTC	CASSESTVSYNEQFF
-	few	TRBV19	15	TRBJ1-2	TGTGCCAGTAGTATAGAGGCGACAGGAGGCTATGGCTACACCTTC	CASSIEATGGYGYTF
TRBD1	-	TRBV2	14	TRBJ1-1	TGTGCCAGCAGTACGGGACAGGGGGCGACTGAAGCTTTCTTT	CASSTGQGATEAFF
TRBD1	-	TRBV5-1	14	TRBJ1-2	TGCGCCAGCAGCTCCGGGACAGGGGAGGATGGCTACACCTTC	CASSSGTGEDGYTF
-	-	TRBV19	14	TRBJ1-5	TGTGCCAGTAGAGCGCTCGGGGGGAATCAGCCCCAGCATTTT	CASRALGGNQPQHF
-	-	TRBV7-9	15	TRBJ1-2	TGTGCCAGCAGCTCGGGCCAAGGGAGCAACTATGGCTACACCTTC	CASSSGQGSNYGYTF
-	-	TRBV11-3	15	TRBJ2-2	TGTGCCAGCAGGGCAGGACAAGCGAACACCGGGGAGCTGTTTTTT	CASRAGQANTGELFF
TRBD1	-	TRBV5-1	15	TRBJ1-1	TGCGCCAGCAGCTTAACGGGACAGGAGAACACTGAAGCTTTCTTT	CASSLTGQENTEAFF
TRBD2	-	TRBV5-4	17	TRBJ2-1	TGTGCCAGCTGGAGGTTTGATAGCGGGAGGGTATCTAATGAGCAGTTCTTC	CASWRFDSGRVSNEQFF
TRBD2	-	TRBV24-1	16	TRBJ2-2	TGTGCCACCAGTGATCCTGGACTAGTAGGTACCGGGGAGCTGTTTTTT	CATSDPGLVGTGELFF
TRBD1	-	TRBV28	13	TRBJ2-7	TGTGCCAGCATGCAGCAGGGGGCCTACGAGCAGTACTTC	CASMQQGAYEQYF
-	-	TRBV11-2	14	TRBJ2-7	TGTGCCAGCAGCTTAAGTGGGGCGACCTACGAGCAGTACTTC	CASSLSGATYEQYF
TRBD1	-	TRBV27	13	TRBJ1-2	TGTGCCAGCAGGGGGGACAGGATCTATGGCTACACCTTC	CASRGDRIYGYTF
-	-	TRBV5-1	15	TRBJ1-1	TGCGCCAGCACCTCCGGCGGAGGGGTGAACACTGAAGCTTTCTTT	CASTSGGGVNTEAFF
-	-	TRBV12-3/TRBV12-4	12	TRBJ2-1	TGTGCCAGCAGGCTAGCTATAGGTGAGCAGTTCTTC	CASRLAIGEQFF
-	-	TRBV19	14	TRBJ1-5	TGTGCCAGTAGTGCCGACAGTCGAAATCAGCCCCAGCATTTT	CASSADSRNQPQHF
TRBD1	once	TRBV28	16	TRBJ1-2	TGTGCCAGCAGTACAGGACCGGGACAGGGAACTTATGGCTACACCTTC	CASSTGPGQGTYGYTF
TRBD1	-	TRBV5-1	14	TRBJ1-1	TGCGCCAGCAGCAGACAGGGCCTGAACACTGAAGCTTTCTTT	CASSRQGLNTEAFF
-	-	TRBV9	15	TRBJ2-1	TGTGCCAGCAGCGTAGGGGGAGCTGCTAGCAATGAGCAGTTCTTC	CASSVGGAASNEQFF
TRBD1	-	TRBV28	12	TRBJ1-1	TGTGCCAGCAGTATCGGACAGGGGCGAGCTTTCTTT	CASSIGQGRAFF
TRBD2	-	TRBV6-4	15	TRBJ2-3	TGTGCCAGCAGTCCCCCTAGCGGGAGCCCAGATACGCAGTATTTT	CASSPPSGSPDTQYF
-	-	TRBV4-1	16	TRBJ1-3	TGCGCCAGCAGCCTAGAAGGAGCCTCCTCTGGAAACACCATATATTTT	CASSLEGASSGNTIYF
TRBD2	-	TRBV7-9	16	TRBJ2-1	TGTGCCAGCAGCTTAGAGGGGACTAGCGGGAGAAATGAGCAGTTCTTC	CASSLEGTSGRNEQFF
-	-	TRBV12-3/TRBV12-4	13	TRBJ1-5	TGTGCCAGCAGGCACAGGAAAAATCAGCCCCAGCATTTT	CASRHRKNQPQHF
TRBD1	-	TRBV10-2	15	TRBJ1-4	TGCGCCAGCACCCCCGGGACAGGGGTTAATGAAAAACTGTTTTTT	CASTPGTGVNEKLFF